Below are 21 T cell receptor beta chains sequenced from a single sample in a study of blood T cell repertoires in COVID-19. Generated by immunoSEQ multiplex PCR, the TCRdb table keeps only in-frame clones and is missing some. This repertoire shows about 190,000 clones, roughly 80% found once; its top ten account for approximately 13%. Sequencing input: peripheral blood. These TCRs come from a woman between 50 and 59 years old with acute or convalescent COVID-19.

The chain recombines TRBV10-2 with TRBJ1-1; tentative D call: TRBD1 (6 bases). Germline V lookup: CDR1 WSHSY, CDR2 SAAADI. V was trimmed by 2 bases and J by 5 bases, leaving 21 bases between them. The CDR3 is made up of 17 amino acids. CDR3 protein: CASSEGLMTGKRTEAFF. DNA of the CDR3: TGCGCCAGCAGTGAGGGCTTAATGACAGGAAAAAGGACTGAAGCTTTCTTT.

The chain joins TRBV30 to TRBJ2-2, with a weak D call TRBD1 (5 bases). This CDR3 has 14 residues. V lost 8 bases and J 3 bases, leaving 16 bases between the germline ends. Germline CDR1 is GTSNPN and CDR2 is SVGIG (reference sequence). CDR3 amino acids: CAVDSRQYTGELFF. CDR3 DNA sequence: TGTGCCGTTGACTCGCGACAGTACACCGGGGAGCTGTTTTTT.

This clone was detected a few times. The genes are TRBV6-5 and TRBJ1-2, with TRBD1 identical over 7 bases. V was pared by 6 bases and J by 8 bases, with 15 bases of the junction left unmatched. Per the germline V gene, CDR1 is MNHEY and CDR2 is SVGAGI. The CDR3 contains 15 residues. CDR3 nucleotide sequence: TGTGCCAGCAGCCAGAAACCTAGGGGGCGATACGGCTACACCTTC. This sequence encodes CASSQKPRGRYGYTF.

This CDR3 reads CASSIPGQGVRNSPLHF. DNA for the CDR3: TGTGCCAGTAGTATTCCCGGACAGGGAGTGAGGAATTCACCCCTCCACTTT. V is TRBV19 and J is TRBJ1-6; 8 bases line up with TRBD1. The CDR3 length is 17 residues. J gave up 7 bases and V 3 bases, and 11 bases lay outside the gene matches. In germline, CDR1 is LNHDA, CDR2 SQIVND (reference sequence).

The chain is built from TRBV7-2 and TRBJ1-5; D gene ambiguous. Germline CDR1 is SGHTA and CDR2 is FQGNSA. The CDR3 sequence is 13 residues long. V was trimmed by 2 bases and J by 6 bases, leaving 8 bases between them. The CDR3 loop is CASSLYRIQPQHF. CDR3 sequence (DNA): TGTGCCAGCAGCTTATACAGAATTCAGCCCCAGCATTTT.

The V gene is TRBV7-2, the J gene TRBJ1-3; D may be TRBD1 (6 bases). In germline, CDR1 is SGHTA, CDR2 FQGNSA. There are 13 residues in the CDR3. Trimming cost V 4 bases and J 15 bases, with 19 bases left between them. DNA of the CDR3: TGTGCCAGCAGCTCGGCGGGGGGGGGCACCCCATATTTT. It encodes CASSSAGGGTPYF.

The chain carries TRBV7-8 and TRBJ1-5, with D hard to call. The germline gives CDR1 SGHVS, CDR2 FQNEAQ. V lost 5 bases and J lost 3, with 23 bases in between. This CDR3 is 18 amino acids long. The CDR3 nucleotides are TGTGCCAGCAGCCCCGAGCGGGTACGGGAGAGAACCAATCAGCCCCAGCATTTT. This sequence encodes CASSPERVRERTNQPQHF. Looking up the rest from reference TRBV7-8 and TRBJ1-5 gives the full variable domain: GAGVSQSPRYKVAKRGQDVALRCDPISGHVSLFWYQQALGQGPEFLTYFQNEAQLDKSGLPSDRFFAERPEGSVSTLKIQRTQQEDSAVYLCASSPERVRERTNQPQHFGDGTRLSIL.

For the CDR3, the DNA is TGCAGTGCTCTTTGGAGTGAAGCTTTCTTT. It codes for CSALWSEAFF. This rearrangement joins TRBV20-1 to TRBJ1-1; D gene uncertain. The CDR3 runs 10 residues. The germline V gene encodes CDR1 DFQATT and CDR2 SNEGSKA (reference sequence). Trimming took off 5 bases at V and 7 bases at J, with 8 bases between the two ends.

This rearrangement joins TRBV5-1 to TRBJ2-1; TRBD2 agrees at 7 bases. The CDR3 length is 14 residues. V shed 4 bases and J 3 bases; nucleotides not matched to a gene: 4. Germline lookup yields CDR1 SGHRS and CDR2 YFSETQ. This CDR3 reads CASSAAGNYNEQFF. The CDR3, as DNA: TGCGCCAGCAGCGCAGCGGGAAACTACAATGAGCAGTTCTTC.

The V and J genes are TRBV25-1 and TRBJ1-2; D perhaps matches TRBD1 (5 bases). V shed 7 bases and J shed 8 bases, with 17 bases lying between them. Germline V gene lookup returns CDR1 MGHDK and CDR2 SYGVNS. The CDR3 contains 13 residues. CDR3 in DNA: TGTGCCAGCACTCCAAACTGGGGCGAAGGCTACACCTTC. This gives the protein CASTPNWGEGYTF.

CDR3: CASSYFPGQGNTEAFF. DNA for the CDR3: TGTGCCAGCAGTTACTTCCCAGGACAGGGGAACACTGAAGCTTTCTTT. V usage is TRBV6-5 and J usage is TRBJ1-1, with TRBD1 matching 8 bases. V shed 1 base, J shed 1 base, and the junction held 5 bases outside the gene matches. The germline V gene encodes CDR1 MNHEY and CDR2 SVGAGI. The length of the CDR3 is 16 residues.

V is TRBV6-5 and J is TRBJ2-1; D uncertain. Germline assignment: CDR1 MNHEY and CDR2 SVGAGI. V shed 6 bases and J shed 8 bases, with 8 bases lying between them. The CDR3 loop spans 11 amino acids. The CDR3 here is CASSSSYEQFF. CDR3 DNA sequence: TGTGCCAGCAGCTCCTCTTATGAGCAGTTCTTC.

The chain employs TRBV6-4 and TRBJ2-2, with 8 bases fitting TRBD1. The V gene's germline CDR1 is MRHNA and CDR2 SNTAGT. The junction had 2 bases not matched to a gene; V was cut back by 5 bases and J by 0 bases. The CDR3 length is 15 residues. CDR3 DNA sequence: TGTGCCAGCAGTCCAGGGGGCTCGAACACCGGGGAGCTGTTTTTT. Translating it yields CASSPGGSNTGELFF.

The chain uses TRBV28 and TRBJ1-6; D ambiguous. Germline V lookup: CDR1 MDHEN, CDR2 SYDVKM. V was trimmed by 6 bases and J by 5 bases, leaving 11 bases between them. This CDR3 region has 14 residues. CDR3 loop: CASRHAMNNSPLHF. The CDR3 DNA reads TGTGCCAGCAGACATGCCATGAATAATTCACCCCTCCACTTT.

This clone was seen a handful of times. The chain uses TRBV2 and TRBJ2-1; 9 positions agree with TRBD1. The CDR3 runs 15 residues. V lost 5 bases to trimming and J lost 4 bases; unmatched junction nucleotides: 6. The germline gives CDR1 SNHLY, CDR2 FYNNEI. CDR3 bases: TGTGCCAGCAGTCTCGACAGGGGGACTTACAATGAGCAGTTCTTC. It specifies CASSLDRGTYNEQFF.

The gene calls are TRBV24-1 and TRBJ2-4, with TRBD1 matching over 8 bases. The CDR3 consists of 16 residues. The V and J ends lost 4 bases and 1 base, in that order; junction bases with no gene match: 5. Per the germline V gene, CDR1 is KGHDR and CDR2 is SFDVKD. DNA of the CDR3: TGTGCCACCAGTGACCCAACAGGGGGTGCCAAAAACATTCAGTACTTC. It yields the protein CATSDPTGGAKNIQYF.

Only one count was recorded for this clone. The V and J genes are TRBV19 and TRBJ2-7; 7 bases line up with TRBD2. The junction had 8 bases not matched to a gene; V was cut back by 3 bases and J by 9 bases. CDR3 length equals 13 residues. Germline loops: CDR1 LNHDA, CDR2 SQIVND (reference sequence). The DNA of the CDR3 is TGTGCCAGTAGTATCCTGGGGGGGGAGGTGCAGTACTTC. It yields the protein CASSILGGEVQYF.

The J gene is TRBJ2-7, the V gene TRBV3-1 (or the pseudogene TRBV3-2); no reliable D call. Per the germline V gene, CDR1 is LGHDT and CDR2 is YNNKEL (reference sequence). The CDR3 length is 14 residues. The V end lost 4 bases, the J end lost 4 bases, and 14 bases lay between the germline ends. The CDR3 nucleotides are TGTGCCAGCAGCCCGTCTTATAGTTCTTACGAGCAGTACTTC. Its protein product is CASSPSYSSYEQYF.

This CDR3 is CASSVGRTGLEAFF. The CDR3 DNA sequence: TGTGCCAGCAGCGTAGGCAGGACAGGACTCGAAGCTTTCTTT. V gene TRBV9 combines with J gene TRBJ1-1; 7 bases fit TRBD1. With 0 bases clipped from V and 8 bases from J, the junction kept 7 bases outside the gene matches. CDR1 is SGDLS, CDR2 YYNGEE, per germline. This CDR3 comprises 14 residues. The variable domain in full, with the rest retrieved from reference TRBV9 and TRBJ1-1, is DSGVTQTPKHLITATGQRVTLRCSPRSGDLSVYWYQQSLDQGLQFLIQYYNGEERAKGNILERFSAQQFPDLHSELNLSSLELGDSALYFCASSVGRTGLEAFFGQGTRLTVV.

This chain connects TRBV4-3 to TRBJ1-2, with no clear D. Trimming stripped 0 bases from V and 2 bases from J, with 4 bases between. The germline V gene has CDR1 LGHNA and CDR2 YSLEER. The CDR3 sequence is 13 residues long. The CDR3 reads CASSQDTNYGYTF. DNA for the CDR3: TGCGCCAGCAGCCAAGATACAAACTATGGCTACACCTTC.

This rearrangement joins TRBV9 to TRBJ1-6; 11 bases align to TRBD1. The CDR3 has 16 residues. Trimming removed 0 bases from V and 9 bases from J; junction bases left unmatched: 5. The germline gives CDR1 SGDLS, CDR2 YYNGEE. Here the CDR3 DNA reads TGTGCCAGCAGCGTAGATGGGACAGGGGGTCGTTCACCCCTCCACTTT. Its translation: CASSVDGTGGRSPLHF.